This T cell receptor beta chain was documented in a study of graft-versus-host responses after intestinal transplantation. Notes on the study in general: Allograft graft-versus-host to host-versus-graft clonal ratios ran high in patients with graft-donor T cell macrochimerism.

Clones were read by immunoSEQ multiplex PCR, and TCRdb kept only the in-frame ones, dropping some. The table includes 85,000 to 100,000 clones, 75% to 95% detected once. Note on this clone: What it binds is unknown.

The clonotype originates from a human donor who was the organ donor for an intestinal transplant. This specimen consisted of unstimulated CD4+ T cells sorted from spleen or lymph node cells, obtained before transplant.

CDR3 DNA sequence: TGCAGTGCTAGTGACAGATACGAGCAGTACTTC. Its protein product is CSASDRYEQYF. V usage is TRBV20-1 and J usage is TRBJ2-7, with D possibly being TRBD1 (5 bases). CDR1 is DFQATT and CDR2 is SNEGSKA in the germline V gene (reference sequence). V was shortened by 3 bases and J by 4 bases, with 7 bases between the two germline ends. CDR3 length: 11 amino acids.